This note documents a single TCR beta chain sequence. Its antigen remains unknown. This record comes from a study of OX40 agonist ivuxolimab in advanced cancers. The overall study: Partial responses were seen in three patients, one with hepatocellular carcinoma and two with cutaneous melanoma. Study results and limitations: It was also the case that some nonresponders had low normalized T-cell clonal expansion. Partly responding patients at 0.1-3.0 mg/kg showed some of the smallest clonal expansion.

Clones were sequenced by immunoSEQ multiplex PCR, and TCRdb holds only the in-frame ones, with some missing. The data contain 20,000 to 25,000 clones, about four fifths of them singletons. Systemic immunosuppression or autoimmune disease history was grounds to exclude patients. J lost 6 bases, V lost 10 bases, and 9 bases had no gene match. From germline, CDR1 is SNHLY and CDR2 FYNNEI. The CDR3 runs 13 residues. The material was CD4+ or CD8+ T cells sorted from blood, obtained in a trial of the OX40 agonist ivuxolimab. This clonotype originated in an adult with an advanced solid tumor such as melanoma, head and neck, liver or kidney cancer. This chain joins TRBV2 and TRBJ2-7, with TRBD2 identical over 10 bases. CDR3 protein: CATSRLAGREQYF. CDR3 in DNA: TGTGCCACCAGCCGACTAGCGGGCCGCGAGCAGTACTTC.